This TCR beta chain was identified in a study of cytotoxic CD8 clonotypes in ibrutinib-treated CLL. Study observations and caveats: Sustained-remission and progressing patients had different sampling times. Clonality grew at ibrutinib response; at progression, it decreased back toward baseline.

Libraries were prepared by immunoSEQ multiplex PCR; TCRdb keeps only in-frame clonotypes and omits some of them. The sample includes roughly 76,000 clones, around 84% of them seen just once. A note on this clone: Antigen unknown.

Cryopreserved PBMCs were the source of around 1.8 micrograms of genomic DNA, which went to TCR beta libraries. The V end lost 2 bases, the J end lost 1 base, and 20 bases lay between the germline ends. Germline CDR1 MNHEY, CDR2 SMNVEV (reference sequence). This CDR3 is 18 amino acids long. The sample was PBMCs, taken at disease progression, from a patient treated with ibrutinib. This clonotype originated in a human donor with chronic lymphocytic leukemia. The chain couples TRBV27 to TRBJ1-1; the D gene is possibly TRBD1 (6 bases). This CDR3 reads CASSLGGGQPWWNTEAFF. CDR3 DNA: TGTGCCAGCAGTTTAGGCGGGGGGCAGCCCTGGTGGAACACTGAAGCTTTCTTT.